These 4 T cell receptor beta chains were all obtained from the same sample, sequenced in a study of CD4+ T cells in melanoma. Clones were sequenced by immunoSEQ multiplex PCR, and TCRdb holds only the in-frame ones, with some missing. The sample has about 55,000 clones, 55% to 75% seen once. Sample: tumor tissue. The origin of the receptors is a human donor with melanoma.

The chain employs TRBV19 and TRBJ1-1, with D perhaps matching TRBD1 (6 bases). Germline V gene sequence: CDR1 LNHDA, CDR2 SQIVND (reference sequence). The CDR3 has 14 amino acids. V was cut by 6 bases and J by 1 base, with 12 bases left in between. CDR3 residues: CASRSGGTNTEAFF. Written as DNA, the CDR3 is TGTGCCAGTAGGTCCGGGGGCACGAACACTGAAGCTTTCTTT.

The chain recombines TRBV6-5 with TRBJ2-2, with D unclear. CDR3 length equals 15 residues. Trimming removed 0 bases from V and 4 bases from J, with 9 bases in between. In germline, CDR1 is MNHEY, CDR2 SVGAGI. The CDR3 DNA reads TGTGCCAGCAGTTACTCCAAAAGGGCCACCGGGGAGCTGTTTTTT. Its translation: CASSYSKRATGELFF.

The chain couples TRBV5-1 to TRBJ2-5, with TRBD1 matching over 8 bases. Germline-derived CDR1 and CDR2 are SGHRS and YFSETQ. The CDR3 covers 13 residues. After removal of 6 bases from V and 3 bases from J, the junction contained 4 bases not matched to a gene. The CDR3 nucleotides are TGCGCCAGCACCCCGGACAGGGAAGAGACCCAGTACTTC. Translating gives CASTPDREETQYF.

This sequence joins TRBV30 and TRBJ2-6; 9 bases line up with TRBD1. Germline V gives CDR1 GTSNPN, CDR2 SVGIG (reference sequence). With 7 bases clipped from V and 4 bases from J, the junction kept 14 bases outside the gene matches. This CDR3 spans 17 amino acids. CDR3 coding DNA: TGTGCCTTTCCAGTGGGACAGGGAAGCTCCGGGGCCAACGTCCTGACTTTC. Translating it yields CAFPVGQGSSGANVLTF.